This T cell receptor beta chain appears in the sequencing data of a study of T cells after yellow fever vaccination. One entry per CDR3 protein results from TCRdb running MiXCR on the 5' RACE reads. The data show 600,000 to 750,000 distinct CDR3 sequences, with about 12% seen just once and more than 13% held by the top ten. This clonotype was observed a handful of times. The CDR3 is made up of 16 amino acids. Unmatched junction bases numbered 6, after V lost 5 bases and J lost 2 bases. V is TRBV12-3 or TRBV12-4 and J is TRBJ2-5, with TRBD2 matching over 12 bases. The input for sequencing was PBMCs, taken on the day of the yellow fever booster vaccination. The sequence came from a man aged 25-45 years who received the YFV17D yellow fever vaccine. CDR3 nucleotides: TGTGCCAGCAGTGGGCTAGCGGGAGGGCATCAAGAGACCCAGTACTTC. Translation: CASSGLAGGHQETQYF.